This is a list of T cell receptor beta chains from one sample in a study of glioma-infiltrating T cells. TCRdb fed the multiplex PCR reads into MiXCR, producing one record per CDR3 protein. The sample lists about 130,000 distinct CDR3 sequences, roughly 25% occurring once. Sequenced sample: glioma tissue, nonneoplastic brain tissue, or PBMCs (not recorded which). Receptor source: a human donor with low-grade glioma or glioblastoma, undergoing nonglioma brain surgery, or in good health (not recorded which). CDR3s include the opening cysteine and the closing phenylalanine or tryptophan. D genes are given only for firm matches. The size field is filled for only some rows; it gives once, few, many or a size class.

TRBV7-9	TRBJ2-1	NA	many	TGTGCCAGCAGCTTAGCAGTTGCCATGGATGAGCAGTTCTTC	CASSLAVAMDEQFF
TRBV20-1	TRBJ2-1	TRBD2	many	TGCAGTGCTATGGGGGAAGCGGGAGGGAAATACAATGAGCAGTTCTTC	CSAMGEAGGKYNEQFF
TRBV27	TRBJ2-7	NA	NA	TGCGCCAGCAGTTTTGCCGCGGCCGGAATCACCTACGAGCAGTACTTC	CASSFAAAGITYEQYF
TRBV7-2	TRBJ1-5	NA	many	TGTGCCAGCAGCCCTTTAAGAGATCAGCCCCAGCATTTT	CASSPLRDQPQHF
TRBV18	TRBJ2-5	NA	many	TGTGCCAGCTCACCACCAACAGTCTGGGCGACCCAGTACTTC	CASSPPTVWATQYF
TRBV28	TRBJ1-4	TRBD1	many	TGTGCCAGCAGCGCAGGGGGCTCCTCTAATGAAAAACTGTTTTTT	CASSAGGSSNEKLFF
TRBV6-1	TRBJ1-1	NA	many	TGTGCCAGCAGCAGACAGGTCTTGGGCACTGAAGCTTTCTTT	CASSRQVLGTEAFF
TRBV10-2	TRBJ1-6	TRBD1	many	TGCGCCAGCGGGACACAGGGGGCCGGTTCACCCCTCCACTTT	CASGTQGAGSPLHF
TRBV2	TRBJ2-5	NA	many	TGTGCCAGCCAAATCCGCCAAGAGACCCAGTACTTC	CASQIRQETQYF
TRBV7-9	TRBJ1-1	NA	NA	TGTGCCAGCAGCTTTAGGGATACTGAAGCTTTCTTT	CASSFRDTEAFF
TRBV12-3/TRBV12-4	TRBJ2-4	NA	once	TGTGCCAGCAGTCGTATACAGGGTAACATTCAGTACTTC	CASSRIQGNIQYF
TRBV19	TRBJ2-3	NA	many	TGTGCCAGTAGCCTCGGGACACAGTACACAGATACGCAGTATTTT	CASSLGTQYTDTQYF
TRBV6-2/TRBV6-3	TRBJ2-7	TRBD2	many	TGTGCCAGCAGTTACGGTCTAGCGGGAGAAGGCGAGCAGTACTTC	CASSYGLAGEGEQYF
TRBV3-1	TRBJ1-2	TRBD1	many	TGTGCCAGCAGCCGACAGGGAGGGGACTATGGCTACACCTTC	CASSRQGGDYGYTF
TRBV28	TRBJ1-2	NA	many	TGTGCCAGCAGCGGTACCGGGACGGGCTATGGCTACACCTTC	CASSGTGTGYGYTF
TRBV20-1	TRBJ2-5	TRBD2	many	TGCAGTGCTAGAGATTTAGCGGGAGGTGGGGAGACCCAGTACTTC	CSARDLAGGGETQYF
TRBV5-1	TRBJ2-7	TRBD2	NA	TGCGCCAGCAGCCTGGGACTAGAAGTAGGCGAGCAGTACTTC	CASSLGLEVGEQYF
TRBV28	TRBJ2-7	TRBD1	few	TGTGCCAGCACACCAGAGGGACAGGGGGCTTTCGAGCAGTACTTC	CASTPEGQGAFEQYF
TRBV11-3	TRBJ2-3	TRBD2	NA	TGTGCCAGCAGCTTTATTGTGGCTAGCGGGAGGCCAGATACGCAGTATTTT	CASSFIVASGRPDTQYF
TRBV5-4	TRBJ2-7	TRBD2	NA	TGTGCCAGCAGCTTAGGCGGGAGAATCTACGAGCAGTACTTC	CASSLGGRIYEQYF
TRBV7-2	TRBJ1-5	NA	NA	TGTGCCAGCAGCCCCTGGGGCAATCAGCCCCAGCATTTT	CASSPWGNQPQHF
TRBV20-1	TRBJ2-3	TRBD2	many	TGCAGTGCTAGCCCAGCGGGAGGCGATGATACGCAGTATTTT	CSASPAGGDDTQYF
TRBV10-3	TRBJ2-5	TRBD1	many	TGTGCCATCAGTCGGGACAGCCAAGAGACCCAGTACTTC	CAISRDSQETQYF
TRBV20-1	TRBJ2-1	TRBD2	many	TGCAGTGCTAGACCCCTCTTGCCTAGCGGGAGGTACAATGAGCAGTTCTTC	CSARPLLPSGRYNEQFF
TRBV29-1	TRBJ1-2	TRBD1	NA	TGCAGCGCTGACAGGGGATCAGGTGGCTACACCTTC	CSADRGSGGYTF
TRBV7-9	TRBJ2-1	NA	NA	TGTGCCAGCAGCCATACGCCTAGCAGATACAATGAGCAGTTCTTC	CASSHTPSRYNEQFF
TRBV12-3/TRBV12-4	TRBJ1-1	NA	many	TGTGCAAGCCTCAAAGACACTGAAGCTTTCTTT	CASLKDTEAFF
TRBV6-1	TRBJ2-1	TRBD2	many	TGTGCCAGCGACTCTCTCAAAGCGGGAGGTGGCAATGAGCAGTTCTTC	CASDSLKAGGGNEQFF
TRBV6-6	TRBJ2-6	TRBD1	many	TGTGCCAGCAGTTACTACAGGGGACATTCCTCTGGGGCCAACGTCCTGACTTTC	CASSYYRGHSSGANVLTF
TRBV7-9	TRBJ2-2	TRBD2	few	TGTGCCAGCAGCCGACTAGCGGGAACGAACACCGGGGAGCTGTTTTTT	CASSRLAGTNTGELFF
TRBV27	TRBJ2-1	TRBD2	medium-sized	TGTGCCAGCAGTTTAAGTCGCCCCAGCGGGAGAGGTCAACATGAGCAGTTCTTC	CASSLSRPSGRGQHEQFF
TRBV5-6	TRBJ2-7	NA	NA	TGTGCCAGCAGCTTGGCCCGACGGACTACCCTCTACGAGCAGTACTTC	CASSLARRTTLYEQYF
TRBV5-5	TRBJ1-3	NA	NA	TGTGCCAGCAGCTCGGCCGCAAGTCGAGGAAACACCATATATTTT	CASSSAASRGNTIYF
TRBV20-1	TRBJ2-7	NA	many	TGCAGTGCCCCTCTGCTCTACGAGCAGTACTTC	CSAPLLYEQYF
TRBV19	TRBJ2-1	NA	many	TGTGCCAGTAGTACAGAAGCCCCCGACACCTACAATGAGCAGTTCTTC	CASSTEAPDTYNEQFF
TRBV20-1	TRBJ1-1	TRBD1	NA	TGCAGTGCTCTCTATTACCGGGACAGGAAAACTGAAGCTTTCTTT	CSALYYRDRKTEAFF
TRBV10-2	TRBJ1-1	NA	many	TGCGCCAGCAGGAGAGCGACATCCGAAGCTTTCTTT	CASRRATSEAFF
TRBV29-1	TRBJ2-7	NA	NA	TGCAGCGTTACGGGCTCCTACGAGCAGTACTTC	CSVTGSYEQYF
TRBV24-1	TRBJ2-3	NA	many	TGTGCCACCAGTGAAGCGGGCCTCAGCACAGATACGCAGTATTTT	CATSEAGLSTDTQYF
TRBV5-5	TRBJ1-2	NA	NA	TGTGCCAGCACCCTGGGGGGCGACTATGGCTACACCTTC	CASTLGGDYGYTF
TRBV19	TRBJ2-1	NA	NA	TGTGCCAGTAGTTCCCCGGGTGCGGGGCAGTTCTTC	CASSSPGAGQFF
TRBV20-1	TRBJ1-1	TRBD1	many	TGCAGTGCTAGGAGGCCAAACAGGGGCTTCCCGTACTCCGGCACTGAAGCTTTCTTT	CSARRPNRGFPYSGTEAFF
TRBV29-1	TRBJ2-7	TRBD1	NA	TGCAGCGTAGGGACAGTAGACTCCTACGAGCAGTACTTC	CSVGTVDSYEQYF
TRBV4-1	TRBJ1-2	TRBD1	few	TGCGCCAGCAGCCAAGAAGGCACAGGGGGGCGATATGGCTACACCTTC	CASSQEGTGGRYGYTF
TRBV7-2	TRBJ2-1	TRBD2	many	TGTGCCAGCAGCGTACTGCGCGGGAGGGCCTATGAGCAGTTCTTC	CASSVLRGRAYEQFF
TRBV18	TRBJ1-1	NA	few	TGTGCCAGCTCATCCCACCCGCCCGGGATGAACACTGAAGCTTTCTTT	CASSSHPPGMNTEAFF